The text below deals with one T cell receptor beta chain. Its antigen is undetermined. V was trimmed by 5 bases and J by 0 bases, leaving 14 bases between them. This CDR3 has 15 amino acids. Germline V gene lookup returns CDR1 SGHVS and CDR2 FNYEAQ. The data belong to a study of radiotherapy plus CTLA-4 blockade in lung cancer. Study details: Around 20% of enrolled patients responded objectively, and more than 30% had disease control. Broader study findings: Radiotherapy plus ipilimumab was followed by expansion in blood of tumor-derived TCR clones. The authors reported that early blood T cell clone dynamics, with interferon-beta, best predicted response.

Only in-frame clones appear in the TCRdb table, and some are missing; sequencing was by immunoSEQ multiplex PCR. This table holds tens of thousands of clones, roughly 76% found once. Sequencing used peripheral blood, obtained from a patient treated with radiotherapy plus ipilimumab. The gene calls are TRBV7-6 and TRBJ2-7; tentatively, D is TRBD1 (5 bases). The sequence was collected from a human donor with non-small cell lung cancer who had stable disease on radiotherapy plus ipilimumab. This CDR3 reads CASSPRAGYSYEQYV. CDR3 DNA: TGTGCCAGCAGCCCACGCGCAGGGTACTCCTACGAGCAGTACGTC.